The following is a T cell receptor beta chain sequence with its context. No antigen is known for it. Other DNA sequences of this sample code for an identical CDR3. Germline loops: CDR1 SGHNT, CDR2 YYREEE (reference sequence). V shed 2 bases and J shed 2 bases, with 4 bases lying between them. CDR3 length equals 12 residues. The record originates from a study of brain T cells in children with intractable seizures. General study results and limits: Clones missing pre-surgery may reflect undersampling of that blood sample.

Time point defined: blood from clinic visit 5 months post-surgery; TSC patient then seizure free. Only cases whose brain tissue showed the highest T cell transcript signatures were sequenced. At least one anti-epileptic drug was given before surgery. This table comes from immunoSEQ multiplex PCR, and its TCRdb copy is limited to in-frame clones, with some not included. The sample consists of hundreds of thousands of clones, about 94% of them appearing once. V is TRBV5-4 and J is TRBJ2-5, with no clear D. This clonotype was sampled from a boy less than two years old with tuberous sclerosis and intractable seizures. The specimen comprised peripheral blood, sampled around 5 months after surgery. The CDR3 region is CASSLGQETQYF. For the CDR3, the DNA is TGTGCCAGCAGCTTAGGACAAGAGACCCAGTACTTC.